One TCR beta chain is described in this entry. The table lists this clone with a count of one. Its antigen is still unknown. No quality values exist for individual bases; no much larger clone is one base distant. Genomic DNA was extracted from sorted cells with the Quick-DNA Microprep Kit. Amplification of TCRbeta DNA was done with the immunoSEQ hsTCRbeta kit, following the protocol from the manufacturer. An Illumina MiSeq instrument was used to sequence the TCRbeta libraries. The original methods were these. After out-of-frame sequences were removed, 2,204,828 distinct TCRbeta sequences remained, averaging around 61,000 per individual. Each individual was scored using the number of 164 previously reported CMV-associated TCRbeta sequences that the individual carried and the total number of productive distinct TCRbeta sequences. A beta-binomial model was reimplemented in Python, and random forests from scikit-learn, run with default parameters, were trained on data from the US cohort. Classifier performance on the Belgian cohort was summarized as median AUC with percentile confidence intervals calculated over 10,000 bootstrap iterations. This immuneACCESS table, as held by TCRdb, lists in-frame sequences with V and J called but not all clones. Of the missing ones, under half trace to an unresolved V gene in checked studies; the others have no known cause. The D gene and trimming were derived from the DNA, and the V and J assignments and clone size from that table. This sample is represented by 40,000 to 55,000 clones; 70% to 85% of them were singletons. The ten top clones hold approximately 0.59% of the sample.

Single viable CD3+CD4+CD8-CD45RO+ cells were sorted as memory CD4+ T cells on a FACSAria II. To determine CMV serostatus, a Roche Elecsys assay was used that detects serum IgG against CMV pp150, pp28, p38 and p52. After the samples were thawed, total CD4+ T cells were enriched through positive selection using CD4 magnetic microbeads. The samples came from a different study that was designed specifically to examine the CD4+ T cell memory repertoire. Peripheral blood mononuclear cells were isolated and cryopreserved according to standard operating procedures, and serum was kept at -80 degrees C. The staining used CD3-PerCP (BW264/56), CD4-APC (RPA-T4), CD45RO-PE (UCHT1) and CD8-Pacific Orange (3B5) antibodies, and Sytox blue was used to exclude non-viable cells. CDR1 ENHRY and CDR2 SYGVKD were looked up in the germline V gene. The CDR3 runs 14 residues from the cysteine to the phenylalanine. Only the CDR3 DNA is retained, 42 bases long and in frame from the first base. V and J are trimmed by 0 bases and 10 bases, and the gene matches miss 6 bases of the junction.

This specimen belongs to a study of memory CD4+ T cells and cytomegalovirus serostatus (dated by TCRdb to between 2018 and 2021). Context from the whole study: The roughly 33 healthy Belgian adults in the cohort included 9 who were CMV seropositive and about 24 who were CMV seronegative. The study sequenced CD4+ memory TCRbeta repertoires of a Belgian cohort with known cytomegalovirus serostatus to replicate a published TCR-based CMV serostatus classifier.

Findings and caveats that apply to the study as a whole: Of around 160 previously reported CMV-associated TCRbeta sequences, 60 to 85 appeared in the CD4+ memory repertoires, each in one to five individuals. CMV serostatus prediction reached a median bootstrapped AUC of about 0.94 with the original framework and about 0.91 with a US-trained random forest. On the Belgian cohort, the classifier based on the original framework reached a median bootstrapped AUC of approximately 0.95, with a 95% CI of 0.76-1.00. The results were interpreted as suggesting that the CMV-associated TCR signature is largely present in the CD4+ memory repertoire. Only CD4+CD45RO+ memory cells were sequenced, unlike the original study, which covered naive and memory CD4+ and CD8+ populations.

The source material was memory CD4+ T cells from blood. The rearrangement joined TRBV10-3 to TRBJ1-1, with TRBD1 matching 9 junction bases. The source is an adult in good health and CMV-seronegative. CDR3 reads: CAISESKDRGAAFF. The DNA reads as follows: TGTGCCATCAGTGAGTCGAAGGACAGGGGAGCAGCTTTCTTT.